This is a list of T cell receptor beta chains from one sample in a study of spatial heterogeneity in lung cancer. TCRdb itself ran the 5' RACE reads through MiXCR, one entry per CDR3 protein. Among just under 1,100 distinct CDR3 sequences listed, around 9.9% were seen once. The specimen comprised lung tumor tissue, sampled at surgery. These receptors originate from a male donor with early-stage non-small cell lung cancer. CDR3s include the opening cysteine and the closing phenylalanine or tryptophan. The D gene is left open where the match is weak. Only some rows state a clone size, as once, few, many or a class for expanded clones.

d_gene: NA
j_gene: TRBJ2-1
abundance: medium-sized
v_gene: TRBV9
CDR3nt: TGTGCCAGCAGCGGACACGACGAGCAGTTCTTC
CDR3aa: CASSGHDEQFF

d_gene: TRBD2
j_gene: TRBJ2-5
abundance: medium-sized
v_gene: TRBV27
CDR3nt: TGTGCCAGCAGTCGCCGTGTTAGCGGGGGGGAAGAGACCCAGTACTTC
CDR3aa: CASSRRVSGGEETQYF

d_gene: TRBD1
j_gene: TRBJ2-7
abundance: large
v_gene: TRBV19
CDR3nt: TGTGCCAGTAGTACACCTCCTTCTCACACCGGGACAGGGGCGAACGAGCAGTACTTC
CDR3aa: CASSTPPSHTGTGANEQYF

d_gene: NA
j_gene: TRBJ2-3
abundance: medium-sized
v_gene: TRBV20-1
CDR3nt: TGCAGTGCTGCAACACAGGGTATATTCACAGATACGCAGTATTTT
CDR3aa: CSAATQGIFTDTQYF

d_gene: NA
j_gene: TRBJ2-3
abundance: NA
v_gene: TRBV6-1
CDR3nt: TGTGCCAGCAGTGAGTGTCCGCCATCCCCCGATACGCAGTATTTT
CDR3aa: CASSECPPSPDTQYF

d_gene: NA
j_gene: TRBJ2-1
abundance: medium-sized
v_gene: TRBV28
CDR3nt: TGTGCCAGCAGTCTAGACAATGAGCAGTTCTTC
CDR3aa: CASSLDNEQFF

d_gene: NA
j_gene: TRBJ1-1
abundance: few
v_gene: TRBV6-6
CDR3nt: TGTGCCAGCAGTTACTCGACGATCGGGAGGAACACTGAAGCTTTCTTT
CDR3aa: CASSYSTIGRNTEAFF

d_gene: NA
j_gene: TRBJ1-2
abundance: few
v_gene: TRBV7-2
CDR3nt: TGTGCCAGCGGACTTACAGGGAAAGCTAACTATGGCTACACCTTC
CDR3aa: CASGLTGKANYGYTF

d_gene: NA
j_gene: TRBJ1-4
abundance: large
v_gene: TRBV3-1
CDR3nt: TGTGCCAGCAGCCTCACGCGGACAGCTAATGAAAAACTGTTTTTT
CDR3aa: CASSLTRTANEKLFF

d_gene: TRBD1
j_gene: TRBJ2-5
abundance: medium-sized
v_gene: TRBV4-1
CDR3nt: TGCGCCAGCAGCCACGGACAGGGTGGGACAGAGACCCAGTACTTC
CDR3aa: CASSHGQGGTETQYF

d_gene: NA
j_gene: TRBJ2-1
abundance: large
v_gene: TRBV10-3
CDR3nt: TGTGCCAGCAAAGGGACAACGCCCTCCCATGAGCAGTTCTTC
CDR3aa: CASKGTTPSHEQFF

d_gene: NA
j_gene: TRBJ2-7
abundance: medium-sized
v_gene: TRBV11-2
CDR3nt: TGTGCCAGCAGCTTAGCAGGGTCCCGATCCTACGAGCAGTACTTC
CDR3aa: CASSLAGSRSYEQYF

d_gene: NA
j_gene: TRBJ1-4
abundance: large
v_gene: TRBV7-2
CDR3nt: TGTGCCAGCAGCTTGCAGGGTATGAGCGAAAAACTGTTTTTT
CDR3aa: CASSLQGMSEKLFF

d_gene: NA
j_gene: TRBJ1-2
abundance: medium-sized
v_gene: TRBV3-1
CDR3nt: TGTGCCAGCAGCCTCCACTCCGGGGATGGCTACACCTTC
CDR3aa: CASSLHSGDGYTF

d_gene: NA
j_gene: TRBJ2-2
abundance: medium-sized
v_gene: TRBV19
CDR3nt: TGTGCCAGTAGTAGCCCCGCGAGGGGGGCGAGAAACACCGGGGAGCTGTTTTTT
CDR3aa: CASSSPARGARNTGELFF

d_gene: TRBD1
j_gene: TRBJ2-7
abundance: few
v_gene: TRBV18
CDR3nt: TGTGCCAGCTCACCAGACAGGGGCCTTTTCTACGAGCAGTACTTC
CDR3aa: CASSPDRGLFYEQYF

d_gene: NA
j_gene: TRBJ2-5
abundance: hyperexpanded
v_gene: TRBV20-1
CDR3nt: TGCAGTGCTAAGACCTACCTCCAAGAGACCCAGTACTTC
CDR3aa: CSAKTYLQETQYF